This TCR beta chain was profiled in a study of patients and donors after allogeneic stem cell transplantation. The germline V gene encodes CDR1 KGHDR and CDR2 SFDVKD. The V segment lost 0 bases and the J segment 7 bases; nucleotides outside the gene matches: 17. The CDR3 totals 20 residues. TCRdb re-derived calls from the RT-PCR reads in MiXCR, one entry per CDR3 protein. The sample lists 800,000 to 1,000,000 distinct CDR3 sequences, more than 15% seen once, with around 6% in the top ten. The sample consisted of blood, either unsorted or a sorted T cell fraction (not recorded which). The rearrangement joins TRBV24-1 to TRBJ2-1, with TRBD2 identical over 10 bases. The receptor was isolated from a human donor who was either an allogeneic HSCT recipient or a stem cell or donor lymphocyte infusion donor (not recorded which). It is not recorded whose cells these are; they may come from a transplant donor. The DNA of the CDR3 is TGTGCCACCAGTGATTTGCCAGGGGGAGCGGGAGGGTTCCAGCGGAATGAGCAGTTCTTC. This sequence encodes CATSDLPGGAGGFQRNEQFF.